Each of the 19 T cell receptor beta chains below was sequenced from the same sample in a study of graft-versus-host responses after intestinal transplantation. Here immunoSEQ multiplex PCR was the method, and the copy in TCRdb shows in-frame clones only, minus some. The table includes just under 90,000 clones, around 83% detected once. Which antigens these TCRs recognize remains unknown. Specimen: unstimulated CD8+ T cells sorted from spleen or lymph node cells, collected before intestinal transplant. These receptors all stem from a human donor who received an intestinal transplant.

This clone was detected only once. The CDR3 sequence: CASRPGQGNTEAFF. In DNA, the CDR3 is TGTGCCAGCAGACCGGGACAGGGGAACACTGAAGCTTTCTTT. J is TRBJ1-1 and V is TRBV27; TRBD1 matches 9 bases. CDR1 is MNHEY, CDR2 SMNVEV, per germline (reference sequence). The length of the CDR3 is 14 residues. Germline trimming cut 6 bases from V and 1 base from J; bases unmatched to any gene: 3.

The gene calls are TRBV7-3 and TRBJ1-2; 9 nucleotides agree with TRBD1. The CDR3 contains 17 residues. CDR1 is SGHTA and CDR2 is FQGTGA in the germline V gene. V lost 3 bases to trimming and J lost 4 bases; unmatched junction nucleotides: 12. CDR3 nucleotides: TGTGCCAGCAGCTTGGACCCAACAGGGGGCTACGCCTATGGCTACACCTTC. It yields the protein CASSLDPTGGYAYGYTF.

The gene calls are TRBV6-1 and TRBJ1-1; D unclear. V lost 3 bases and J lost 0, with 5 bases in between. CDR3 length equals 13 residues. Per germline, CDR1 MNHNS and CDR2 SASEGT. This chain's CDR3 is CASSDILNTEAFF. DNA for the CDR3: TGTGCCAGCAGTGATATTTTGAACACTGAAGCTTTCTTT.

This chain links TRBV6-5 with TRBJ2-7, with 11 bases fitting TRBD1. This CDR3 has 15 amino acids. Trimming removed 4 bases from V and 2 bases from J; junction bases left unmatched: 4. Germline CDR1 and CDR2: MNHEY and SVGAGI. CDR3 bases: TGTGCCAGCAGTTTACCGGGACAGGGGGCCTACGAGCAGTACTTC. Its protein product is CASSLPGQGAYEQYF.

CDR3 sequence reads: CASSHPPARGWGNQPQHF. The CDR3 coding sequence is TGCGCCAGCAGCCATCCGCCGGCGCGGGGCTGGGGCAATCAGCCCCAGCATTTT. V usage is TRBV4-1 and J usage is TRBJ1-5, with a weak D call TRBD1 (5 bases). The CDR3 runs to 18 residues. V dropped 3 bases and J dropped 2 bases, with 20 bases sitting between them. Germline-derived CDR1 and CDR2 are MGHRA and YSYEKL.

V usage is TRBV13 and J usage is TRBJ1-2, with 9 bases identical to TRBD1. The V and J ends lost 8 bases and 5 bases, in that order; junction bases with no gene match: 6. The CDR3 covers 13 residues. The germline CDR1 and CDR2 sequences are PRHDT and FYEKMQ (reference sequence). CDR3 DNA sequence: TGTGCCAGCGCGGGACAGGGAATTTATGGCTACACCTTC. Its translation is CASAGQGIYGYTF.

V is TRBV5-1 and J is TRBJ2-7; 8 positions match TRBD2. The J segment lost 6 bases and the V segment lost 2 bases, leaving 10 bases of the junction unmatched. Germline CDR1 and CDR2: SGHRS and YFSETQ. The CDR3 length is 15 residues. The CDR3 spells CASSLRVSGVVEQYF. CDR3 DNA sequence: TGCGCCAGCAGCTTAAGGGTTAGCGGGGTAGTCGAGCAGTACTTC.

This chain uses TRBV5-1 with TRBJ2-5; possibly TRBD2 for D (7 bases). The CDR3 loop spans 18 amino acids. Germline CDR1 and CDR2: SGHRS and YFSETQ. V shed 1 base and J shed 5 bases, with 24 bases lying between them. The CDR3 nucleotides read TGCGCCAGCAGCTTGCTGGGGGTAGGGAGGGACACACGGGAGACCCAGTACTTC. Translation: CASSLLGVGRDTRETQYF.

The chain is built from TRBV28 and TRBJ2-3, with unresolved D. V was pared by 5 bases and J by 2 bases, with 8 bases between. Germline V CDR1 and CDR2: MDHEN, SYDVKM. The CDR3 is 13 residues long. The DNA of the CDR3 is TGTGCCAGCAGTCCCCCATACACAGATACGCAGTATTTT. Residues: CASSPPYTDTQYF. The variable domain in full, completed from reference TRBV28 and TRBJ2-3, reads DVKVTQSSRYLVKRTGEKVFLECVQDMDHENMFWYRQDPGLGLRLIYFSYDVKMKEKGDIPEGYSVSREKKERFSLILESASTNQTSMYLCASSPPYTDTQYFGPGTRLTVL.

The chain couples TRBV7-9 to TRBJ2-5; 10 nucleotides align to TRBD1. V trimming: 6 bases; J trimming: 4 bases; junction bases outside the gene matches: 2. Per germline, CDR1 SEHNR and CDR2 FQNEAQ (reference sequence). The CDR3 consists of 13 residues. CDR3 protein: CASRWTGGETQYF. The CDR3 region has the DNA TGTGCCAGCAGGTGGACAGGGGGAGAGACCCAGTACTTC.

The V gene is TRBV4-1, the J gene TRBJ2-1; 10 bases are shared with TRBD2. Germline values: CDR1 MGHRA, CDR2 YSYEKL. Trimming cost V 1 base and J 7 bases; bases outside gene matches: 10. CDR3 length: 17 residues. The CDR3 here is CASSQVRERGGHNEQFF. Here the CDR3 DNA reads TGCGCCAGCAGCCAAGTTAGAGAGCGGGGGGGCCATAATGAGCAGTTCTTC.

The V call is TRBV5-4, the J call TRBJ2-1; D gene uncertain. There are 12 residues in the CDR3. The germline V gene encodes CDR1 SGHNT and CDR2 YYREEE (reference sequence). V was shortened by 3 bases and J by 6 bases, with 7 bases between the two germline ends. Here the CDR3 DNA reads TGTGCCAGCAGCTATGGAAGCAATGAGCAGTTCTTC. It yields the protein CASSYGSNEQFF.

The chain employs TRBV2 and TRBJ2-5, with 10 bases that match TRBD1. CDR3 length: 18 amino acids. The germline CDR1 and CDR2 sequences are SNHLY and FYNNEI. The V segment lost 4 bases and the J segment 5 bases; nucleotides outside the gene matches: 16. The CDR3 protein is CASSGRQGALTSQETQYF. The CDR3 DNA reads as TGTGCCAGCAGTGGAAGACAGGGGGCGCTTACATCCCAGGAGACCCAGTACTTC.

The chain combines TRBV6-5 with TRBJ1-1, with a weak D call TRBD1 (5 bases). Germline V gives CDR1 MNHEY, CDR2 SVGAGI. The CDR3 is 13 residues long. Trimming cost V 2 bases and J 5 bases, with 9 bases left between them. As DNA, the CDR3 is TGTGCCAGCAGTTACGAGGCAGGGACTGAAGCTTTCTTT. This codes for CASSYEAGTEAFF.

V usage is TRBV4-1 and J usage is TRBJ2-7, with 12 bases that match TRBD1. Germline loops: CDR1 MGHRA, CDR2 YSYEKL. V shed 4 bases and J 7 bases; nucleotides not matched to a gene: 5. The CDR3 extends over 14 amino acids. The CDR3 nucleotides read TGCGCCAGCAGCCCGGGACAGGGGGCGCGGGAGCAGTACTTC. The encoded protein is CASSPGQGAREQYF.

The chain employs TRBV6-5 and TRBJ2-1; tentatively, D is TRBD1 (6 bases). The CDR3 is made up of 13 amino acids. Per germline, CDR1 MNHEY and CDR2 SVGAGI. V was trimmed by 2 bases and J by 6 bases, leaving 8 bases between them. CDR3 amino acids: CASSYGDTNEQFF. In nucleotides, the CDR3 is TGTGCCAGCAGTTACGGGGACACCAATGAGCAGTTCTTC.

Here the CDR3 DNA reads TGTGCCAGCAGTGCCACTAGCGGGGGCGCGGATACGCAGTATTTT. Encoded protein: CASSATSGGADTQYF. The chain couples TRBV2 to TRBJ2-3; 11 bases are shared with TRBD2. CDR1 SNHLY and CDR2 FYNNEI come from the germline V gene. V trimming: 4 bases; J trimming: 6 bases; junction bases outside the gene matches: 6. The CDR3 extends over 15 amino acids.

J is TRBJ2-7 and V is TRBV10-2, with 10 bases fitting TRBD2. Looked up from germline, CDR1 is WSHSY and CDR2 is SAAADI. The CDR3 extends over 14 amino acids. V trimming: 6 bases; J trimming: 4 bases; junction bases outside the gene matches: 6. The CDR3 loop is CASSSLAGEYEQYF. The DNA of the CDR3 is TGCGCCAGCAGCTCCCTAGCGGGGGAATACGAGCAGTACTTC.

This clone was picked up one time. The rearrangement uses TRBV7-9 and TRBJ2-7, with 7 bases fitting TRBD1. Germline-derived CDR1 and CDR2 are SEHNR and FQNEAQ (reference sequence). Trimming at V came to 4 bases and at J to 4 bases, leaving 13 bases not matched to a gene. The CDR3 sequence is 16 residues long. The CDR3 coding sequence is TGTGCCAGCAGCTCATTCCCCGACCGGGACAGTTACGAGCAGTACTTC. It is translated as CASSSFPDRDSYEQYF.